The entry below gives a single TCR beta chain sequence along with its context. Its antigen is not yet known. No much larger clone is present one base from it, and per-base qualities are unavailable. The germline V gene specifies KGHSH as CDR1 and LQKENI as CDR2. The CDR3 spans 15 residues, from the cysteine through the phenylalanine. The retained sequence is limited to the CDR3, 45 bases, with the frame set at the first base. The germline ends are 19 bases apart after V is trimmed by 8 bases and J by 2 bases. The data are from a study of T cells in localized non-small cell lung cancer (dated by TCRdb to between 2020 and 2021). Looking at the study overall: T cell repertoires of 236 early-stage NSCLC patients were analyzed, with tumors being compared against uninvolved tumor-adjacent lungs. NSCLC patients had a mean age of around 70 years, and 129 were male and 85 to 110 female. All 240 or so NSCLC patients in the cohort were treatment-naive and had localized lung tumors that were resected.

The immunoSEQ Assay was used to sequence TCR beta CDR3 regions from DNA. The authors processed their data as follows. To compute T cell density, TCR beta template counts were normalized to usable DNA, which was estimated by amplifying housekeeping genes. Using the preseqR package, richness was estimated by extrapolating to 120,000 templates for tissue samples and 400,000 templates for PBMC samples. Clonality was defined as one minus Pielou's evenness. Differential abundance testing on productive amino-acid clonotypes, with a minimum total count of 5 and an alpha of 0.1, was used to identify tissue-enriched TCRs. Repertoire overlap between compartments was quantified with the Jaccard Index and Morisita Overlap Index. GLIPH grouped TCR beta CDR3s together with public tetramer-defined viral CDR3s, and a viral motif had to include at least three viral sequences and also show V-gene enrichment. TCRdb obtained this table from immuneACCESS and retained in-frame rearrangements with V and J assigned. These tables miss some clones; where compared with another copy, unresolved V genes account for less than half of the shortfall, and the remainder is unexplained. The V and J calls and clone size were taken over from that table, and D and trimming were inferred from the DNA. For this sample there are 50,000 to 65,000 clones; roughly 80% appear just once. The ten biggest clones cover around 4.6% of the sample.

Beyond this particular receptor, the publication reports: Of the top 100 tumor clones, a median of 57 were detected in paired uninvolved adjacent lung; 28 were also among that lung's top 100. Because the study design was exploratory, TCR variables were selected using unadjusted p-values without false-discovery rate correction. Because multi-region tumor sequencing was not performed, intratumor heterogeneity could not be ruled out. Uninvolved tumor-adjacent lung showed the highest T cell clonality, higher than tumor, which suggests more focused antigenic responses in the uninvolved tumor-adjacent lung. Higher T cell density in blood was associated with longer overall survival, whereas higher clonality in adjacent lung was associated with shorter survival.

At diagnosis, peripheral blood, uninvolved tumor-adjacent lung and tumor were collected and were preserved as a mix of fresh-frozen and FFPE material. Blood samples were analyzed as peripheral blood mononuclear cells for TCR repertoire profiling. The chain was built from TRBV18 and TRBJ2-7; a weak D assignment points to TRBD2 (7 bases agree). The starting material was PBMCs, obtained before any cancer treatment. The receptor comes from a man aged 40 to 70 with stage II lung adenocarcinoma. The DNA sequence is given as TGTGCCAGCCAGGGGAGGGCGGGAAGGACCTACGAGCAGTACTTC. This yields the protein CASQGRAGRTYEQYF.